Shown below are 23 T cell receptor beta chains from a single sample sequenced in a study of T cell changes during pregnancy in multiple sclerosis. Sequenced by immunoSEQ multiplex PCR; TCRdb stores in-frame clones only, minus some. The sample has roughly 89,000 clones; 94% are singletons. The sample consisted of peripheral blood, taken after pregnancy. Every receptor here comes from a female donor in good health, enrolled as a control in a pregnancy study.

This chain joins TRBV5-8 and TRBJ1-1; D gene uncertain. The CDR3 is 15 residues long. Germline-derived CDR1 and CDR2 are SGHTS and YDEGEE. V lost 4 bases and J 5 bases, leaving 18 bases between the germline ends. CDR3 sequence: CASSTNQRPATEAFF. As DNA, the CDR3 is TGTGCCAGCAGCACTAACCAGAGGCCCGCTACTGAAGCTTTCTTT.

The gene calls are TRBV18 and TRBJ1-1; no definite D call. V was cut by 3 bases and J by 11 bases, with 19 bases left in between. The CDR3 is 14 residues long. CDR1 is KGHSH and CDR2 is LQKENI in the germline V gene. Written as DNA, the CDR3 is TGTGCCAGCTCACCGATGACAACCGATGGGAGCGCTTTCTTT. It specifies CASSPMTTDGSAFF.

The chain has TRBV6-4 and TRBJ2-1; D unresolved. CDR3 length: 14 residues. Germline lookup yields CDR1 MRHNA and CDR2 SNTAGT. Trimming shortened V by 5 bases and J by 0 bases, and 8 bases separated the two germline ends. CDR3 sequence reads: CASSLTSSYNEQFF. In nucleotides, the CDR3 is TGTGCCAGCAGTCTCACGAGCTCCTACAATGAGCAGTTCTTC.

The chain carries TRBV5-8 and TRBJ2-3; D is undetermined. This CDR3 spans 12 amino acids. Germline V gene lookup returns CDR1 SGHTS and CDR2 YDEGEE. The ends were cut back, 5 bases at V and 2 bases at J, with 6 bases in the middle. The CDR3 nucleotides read TGTGCCAGCAGTTTAGACACAGATACGCAGTATTTT. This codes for CASSLDTDTQYF.

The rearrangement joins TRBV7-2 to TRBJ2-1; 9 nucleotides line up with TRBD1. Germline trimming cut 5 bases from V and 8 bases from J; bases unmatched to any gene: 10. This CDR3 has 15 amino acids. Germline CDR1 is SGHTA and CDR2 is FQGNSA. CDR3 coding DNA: TGTGCCAGCAGCCCGGGACAGGGTGGGTTCGATGAGCAGTTCTTC. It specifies CASSPGQGGFDEQFF.

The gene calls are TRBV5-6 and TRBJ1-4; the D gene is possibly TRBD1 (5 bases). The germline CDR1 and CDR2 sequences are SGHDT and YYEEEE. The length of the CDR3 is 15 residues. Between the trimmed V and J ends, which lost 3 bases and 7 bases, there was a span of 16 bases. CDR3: CASSSGTPSPEKLFF. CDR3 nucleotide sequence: TGTGCCAGCAGCTCAGGGACTCCGAGCCCTGAAAAACTGTTTTTT.

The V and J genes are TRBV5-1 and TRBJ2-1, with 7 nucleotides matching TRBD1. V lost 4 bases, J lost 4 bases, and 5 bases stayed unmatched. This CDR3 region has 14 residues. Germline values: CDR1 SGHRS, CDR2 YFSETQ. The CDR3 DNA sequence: TGCGCCAGCAGCACGGGACAGACGTACAATGAGCAGTTCTTC. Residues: CASSTGQTYNEQFF.

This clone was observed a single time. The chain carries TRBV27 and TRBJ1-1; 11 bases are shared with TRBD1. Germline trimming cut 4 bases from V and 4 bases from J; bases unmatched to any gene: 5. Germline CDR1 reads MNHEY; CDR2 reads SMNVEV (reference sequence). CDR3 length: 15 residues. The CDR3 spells CASSWDRGVGTEAFF. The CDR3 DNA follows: TGTGCCAGCAGTTGGGACAGGGGGGTGGGCACTGAAGCTTTCTTT.

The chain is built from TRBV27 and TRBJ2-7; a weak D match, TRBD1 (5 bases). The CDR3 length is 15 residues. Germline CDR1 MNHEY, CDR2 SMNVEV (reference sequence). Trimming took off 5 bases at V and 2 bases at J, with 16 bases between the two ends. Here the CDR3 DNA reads TGTGCCAGCAGTCCTTCCCAGACAGCAACCTACGAGCAGTACTTC. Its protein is CASSPSQTATYEQYF.

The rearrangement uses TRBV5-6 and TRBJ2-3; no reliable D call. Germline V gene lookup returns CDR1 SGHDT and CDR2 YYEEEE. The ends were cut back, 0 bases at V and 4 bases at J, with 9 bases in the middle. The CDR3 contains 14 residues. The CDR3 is CASSLVSSSDTQYF. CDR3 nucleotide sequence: TGTGCCAGCAGCTTGGTTAGCAGCTCAGATACGCAGTATTTT.

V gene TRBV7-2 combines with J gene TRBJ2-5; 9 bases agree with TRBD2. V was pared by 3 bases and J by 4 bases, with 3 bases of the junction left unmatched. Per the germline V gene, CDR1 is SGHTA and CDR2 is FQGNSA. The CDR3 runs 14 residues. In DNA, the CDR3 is TGTGCCAGCAGCTTTGCGGGAGGGGTAGAGACCCAGTACTTC. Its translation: CASSFAGGVETQYF.

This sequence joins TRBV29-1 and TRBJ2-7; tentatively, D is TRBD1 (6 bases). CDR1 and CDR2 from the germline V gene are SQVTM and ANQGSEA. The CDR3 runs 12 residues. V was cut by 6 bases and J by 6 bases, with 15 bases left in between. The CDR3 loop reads CSVRRGGGEQYF. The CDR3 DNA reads TGCAGCGTACGACGTGGGGGCGGCGAGCAGTACTTC.

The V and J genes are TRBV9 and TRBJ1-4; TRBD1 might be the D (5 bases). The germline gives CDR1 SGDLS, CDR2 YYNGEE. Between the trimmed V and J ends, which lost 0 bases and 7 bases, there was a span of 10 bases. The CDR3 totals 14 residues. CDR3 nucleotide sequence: TGTGCCAGCAGCGTAGAGGGGATAAGTGAAAAACTGTTTTTT. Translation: CASSVEGISEKLFF.

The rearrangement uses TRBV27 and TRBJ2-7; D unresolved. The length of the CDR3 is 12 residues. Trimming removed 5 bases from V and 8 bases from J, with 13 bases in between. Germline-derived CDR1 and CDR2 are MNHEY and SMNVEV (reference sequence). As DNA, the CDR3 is TGTGCCAGCAGTCCCCGACCGGGTAAGCAGTACTTC. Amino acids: CASSPRPGKQYF.

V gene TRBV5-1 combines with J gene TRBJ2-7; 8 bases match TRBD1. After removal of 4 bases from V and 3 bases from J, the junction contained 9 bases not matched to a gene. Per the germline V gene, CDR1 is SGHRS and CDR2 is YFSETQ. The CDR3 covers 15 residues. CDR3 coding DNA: TGCGCCAGCAGCCCGGGGACAGGAAGATTCTACGAGCAGTACTTC. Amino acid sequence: CASSPGTGRFYEQYF.

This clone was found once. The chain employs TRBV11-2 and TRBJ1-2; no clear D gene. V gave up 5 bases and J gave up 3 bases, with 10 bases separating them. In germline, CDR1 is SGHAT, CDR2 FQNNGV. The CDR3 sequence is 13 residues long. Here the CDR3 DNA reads TGTGCCAGCAGCCCTGGACTTGACTATGGCTACACCTTC. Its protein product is CASSPGLDYGYTF.

CDR3 residues: CAISARDRGRYEQYF. CDR3 DNA: TGTGCCATCAGTGCCCGGGACAGGGGGCGGTACGAGCAGTACTTC. The chain is built from TRBV10-3 and TRBJ2-7, with TRBD1 identical over 12 bases. The V segment lost 4 bases and the J segment 4 bases; nucleotides outside the gene matches: 5. Per germline, CDR1 ENHRY and CDR2 SYGVKD. The CDR3 spans 15 residues.

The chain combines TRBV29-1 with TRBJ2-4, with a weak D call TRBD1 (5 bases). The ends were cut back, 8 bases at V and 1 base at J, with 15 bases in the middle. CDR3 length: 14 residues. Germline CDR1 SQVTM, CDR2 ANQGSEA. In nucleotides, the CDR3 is TGCAGCTTCCCAGGGTCGGCGGCCAAAAACATTCAGTACTTC. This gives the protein CSFPGSAAKNIQYF.

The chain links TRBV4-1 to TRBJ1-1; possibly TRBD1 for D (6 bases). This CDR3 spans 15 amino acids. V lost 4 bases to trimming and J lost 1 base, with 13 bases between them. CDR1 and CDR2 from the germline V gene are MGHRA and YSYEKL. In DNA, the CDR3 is TGCGCCAGCAGCCGAGGGACACTTTCGAACACTGAAGCTTTCTTT. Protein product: CASSRGTLSNTEAFF.

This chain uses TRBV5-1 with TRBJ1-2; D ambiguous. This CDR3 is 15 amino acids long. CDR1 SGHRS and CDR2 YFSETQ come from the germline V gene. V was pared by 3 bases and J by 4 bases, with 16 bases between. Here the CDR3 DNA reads TGCGCCAGCAGCTCCTACACCTTTGGGCTCTATGGCTACACCTTC. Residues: CASSSYTFGLYGYTF. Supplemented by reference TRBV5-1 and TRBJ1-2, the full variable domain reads KAGVTQTPRYLIKTRGQQVTLSCSPISGHRSVSWYQQTPGQGLQFLFEYFSETQRNKGNFPGRFSGRQFSNSRSEMNVSTLELGDSALYLCASSSYTFGLYGYTFGSGTRLTVV.

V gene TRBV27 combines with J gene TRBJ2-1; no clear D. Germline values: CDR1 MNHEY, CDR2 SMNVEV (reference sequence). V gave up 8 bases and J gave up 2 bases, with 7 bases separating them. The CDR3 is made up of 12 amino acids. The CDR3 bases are TGTGCCAGCGCACTAACCTACAATGAGCAGTTCTTC. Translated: CASALTYNEQFF.

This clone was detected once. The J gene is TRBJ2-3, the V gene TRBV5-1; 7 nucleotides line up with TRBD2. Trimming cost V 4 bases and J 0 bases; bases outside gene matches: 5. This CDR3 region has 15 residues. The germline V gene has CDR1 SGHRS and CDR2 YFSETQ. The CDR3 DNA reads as TGCGCCAGCAGCCGGAGCGGGACTAGCACAGATACGCAGTATTTT. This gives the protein CASSRSGTSTDTQYF.

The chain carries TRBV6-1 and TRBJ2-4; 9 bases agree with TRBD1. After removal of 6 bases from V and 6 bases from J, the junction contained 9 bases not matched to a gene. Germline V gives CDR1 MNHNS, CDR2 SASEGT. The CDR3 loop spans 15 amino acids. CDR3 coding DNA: TGTGCCAGCAGCAGGACAGGGGCTTCCGGAAACATTCAGTACTTC. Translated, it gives CASSRTGASGNIQYF.